A single sample is the source of the 19 T cell receptor beta chains below, sequenced in a study of early T cells in non-severe SARS-CoV-2 infection. Each CDR3 protein gets one entry after TCRdb re-called the 5' RACE reads with MiXCR. The data contain approximately 99,000 distinct CDR3 sequences, roughly an eighth of them singletons. The sequencing sample was made of whole blood. Source of these receptors: an adult who was a healthcare worker with PCR-confirmed SARS-CoV-2 infection or an uninfected control (not recorded which).

This clonotype was seen repeatedly, ten times or more. This chain joins TRBV7-9 and TRBJ2-3; D not certain. Germline V lookup: CDR1 SEHNR, CDR2 FQNEAQ (reference sequence). V was cut by 5 bases and J by 6 bases, with 9 bases left in between. The CDR3 extends over 12 amino acids. This chain's CDR3 is CASSLESDTQYF. In DNA form, the CDR3 reads TGTGCCAGCAGCCTCGAGAGTGATACGCAGTATTTT.

The table lists this clonotype with a few counts. The chain carries TRBV27 and TRBJ2-1; TRBD2 agrees at 8 bases. The V segment lost 5 bases and the J segment 6 bases; nucleotides outside the gene matches: 12. CDR1 is MNHEY and CDR2 is SMNVEV in the germline V gene (reference sequence). The CDR3 has 16 amino acids. The CDR3 DNA reads as TGTGCCAGCAGTCGTTCCGGCGGACTAGCTTCCAATGAGCAGTTCTTC. As protein: CASSRSGGLASNEQFF.

For the CDR3, the DNA is TGTGCCAGCTCGGTTAAGGAAGGGACTGAAGCTTTCTTT. Its protein is CASSVKEGTEAFF. This chain joins TRBV18 and TRBJ1-1; D is unresolved. V lost 6 bases and J 5 bases, leaving 13 bases between the germline ends. There are 13 residues in the CDR3. In germline, CDR1 is KGHSH, CDR2 LQKENI.

In its sample, this clonotype was seen many times. The chain uses TRBV19 and TRBJ2-7; maybe TRBD2 (6 bases). The germline V gene has CDR1 LNHDA and CDR2 SQIVND (reference sequence). The CDR3 spans 14 residues. V was clipped by 6 bases and J by 0 bases, with 12 bases between them. Here the CDR3 DNA reads TGTGCCAGTAGAGACGGACTATACTCCTACGAGCAGTACTTC. Amino acids: CASRDGLYSYEQYF.

The chain carries TRBV6-5 and TRBJ2-1; 11 nucleotides agree with TRBD2. V was clipped by 7 bases and J by 9 bases; unmatched bases: 11. This CDR3 has 15 residues. CDR1 is MNHEY and CDR2 is SVGAGI in the germline V gene. CDR3 amino acids: CASTRTSGSSGEQFF. The CDR3 coding sequence is TGTGCCAGCACCCGCACTAGCGGGAGCAGTGGTGAGCAGTTCTTC.

This clonotype has just a few counts. An end of the junction does not agree with germline; a read error may underlie this. This sequence joins TRBV28 and TRBJ2-1; 8 bases align to TRBD1. The germline CDR1 and CDR2 sequences are MDHEN and SYDVKM. The CDR3 spans 14 residues. The chain's CDR3 is CGTGRSSSYNEQFF. The CDR3 DNA sequence: TGCGGGACAGGAAGGTCTAGCTCCTACAATGAGCAGTTCTTC.

The rearrangement joins TRBV29-1 to TRBJ2-1; D is possibly TRBD2 (6 bases). The V and J ends lost 4 bases and 0 bases respectively, with 13 bases between them. The CDR3 loop spans 15 amino acids. Per the germline V gene, CDR1 is SQVTM and CDR2 is ANQGSEA. For the CDR3, the DNA is TGCAGCGTTGCAGGAGGGCCGAGCTCCTACAATGAGCAGTTCTTC. Protein product: CSVAGGPSSYNEQFF.

This chain joins TRBV9 and TRBJ2-4; D not certain. CDR3 size: 14 residues. The V and J ends lost 4 bases and 0 bases respectively, with 8 bases between them. Germline V gene data show CDR1 as SGDLS and CDR2 as YYNGEE. The CDR3 bases are TGTGCCAGCAGCCCTAGTCTAGCCAAAAACATTCAGTACTTC. Protein sequence: CASSPSLAKNIQYF.

The V call is TRBV29-1, the J call TRBJ1-2; a weak D match, TRBD1 (6 bases). Trimming took off 5 bases at V and 4 bases at J, with 11 bases between the two ends. Germline V gene sequence: CDR1 SQVTM, CDR2 ANQGSEA. The CDR3 has 12 residues. The chain's CDR3 is CSVPAGVYGYTF. In DNA, the CDR3 is TGCAGCGTTCCAGCAGGGGTCTATGGCTACACCTTC.

This clonotype was recorded a few times. The chain links TRBV7-2 to TRBJ2-1; D is unresolved. V was pared by 1 base and J by 9 bases, with 4 bases between. The CDR3 totals 11 residues. CDR1 and CDR2 from the germline V gene are SGHTA and FQGNSA. The CDR3 sequence: CASSLGTEQFF. As DNA, the CDR3 is TGTGCCAGCAGCTTAGGGACTGAGCAGTTCTTC.

This clonotype was recorded at least ten times. The genes are TRBV29-1 and TRBJ1-5; 8 bases match TRBD1. Looked up from germline, CDR1 is SQVTM and CDR2 is ANQGSEA. The CDR3 extends over 13 amino acids. V was pared by 8 bases and J by 4 bases, with 7 bases of the junction left unmatched. The CDR3, as DNA: TGCAGCTACAGGACAGGGATAAATCAGCCCCAGCATTTT. This gives the protein CSYRTGINQPQHF.

In this sample, this clonotype turned up many times. This rearrangement joins TRBV5-5 to TRBJ1-3; the D is unclear. Germline V lookup: CDR1 SGHKS, CDR2 YYEKEE (reference sequence). Trimming stripped 4 bases from V and 0 bases from J, with 11 bases between. The CDR3 consists of 15 residues. CDR3 coding DNA: TGTGCCAGCAGCCCCCTGTCCGGCTCTGGAAACACCATATATTTT. It is translated as CASSPLSGSGNTIYF.

V usage is TRBV12-5 and J usage is TRBJ2-5; 11 bases are shared with TRBD1. Germline CDR1 and CDR2: LGHNT and FRNRAP. CDR3 length equals 15 residues. Germline trimming cut 4 bases from V and 4 bases from J; bases unmatched to any gene: 5. CDR3 sequence: CASGSTGTGGETQYF. Written as DNA, the CDR3 is TGTGCTAGTGGTTCGACCGGGACAGGGGGAGAGACCCAGTACTTC.

This clonotype was detected a few times. A junction end diverges from the germline sequence, so it may reflect a read error. Written as DNA, the CDR3 is TGTGCTAGCAGCCTAGGGAGCGATTCACCCCTCCACTTT. Amino acid sequence: CASSLGSDSPLHF. This chain connects TRBV7-7 to TRBJ1-6; the D is unclear. CDR3 length: 13 amino acids. Germline V gene sequence: CDR1 SSHAT, CDR2 FNYEAQ (reference sequence).

This chain uses TRBV29-1 with TRBJ2-7, with a tentative D call TRBD2 (5 bases). The CDR3 consists of 12 residues. V gave up 5 bases and J gave up 2 bases, with 10 bases separating them. Germline loops: CDR1 SQVTM, CDR2 ANQGSEA. In DNA, the CDR3 is TGCAGCGTTCAGGAGCGGACCTACGAGCAGTACTTC. Amino acids: CSVQERTYEQYF.

This clonotype was detected a few times. The V gene is TRBV29-1, the J gene TRBJ2-7; D gene uncertain. CDR3 length equals 11 residues. CDR1 is SQVTM, CDR2 ANQGSEA, per germline. Trimming removed 6 bases from V and 6 bases from J, with 12 bases in between. This CDR3 is CSVPGPSEQYF. The CDR3 coding sequence is TGCAGCGTCCCCGGACCGAGCGAGCAGTACTTC.

In its sample, this clonotype was seen a few times. The chain uses TRBV20-1 and TRBJ2-6; D unclear. CDR3 size: 11 residues. Germline CDR1 reads DFQATT; CDR2 reads SNEGSKA (reference sequence). The V end lost 3 bases, the J end lost 4 bases, and 1 base lay between the germline ends. The DNA of the CDR3 is TGCAGTGCTAGCGGGGCCAACGTCCTGACTTTC. Translation gives CSASGANVLTF.

The chain recombines TRBV15 with TRBJ2-1; D uncertain. The CDR3 spans 11 residues. The germline V gene has CDR1 LNHNV and CDR2 YYDKDF (reference sequence). The V gene lost 5 bases and the J gene lost 8 bases, with 7 bases spanning the gap. The CDR3: CATSGNHEQFF. The CDR3 nucleotides read TGTGCCACCAGCGGGAACCATGAGCAGTTCTTC.

This clonotype was seen repeatedly, ten times or more. The chain recombines TRBV20-1 with TRBJ2-6; D tentatively fits TRBD1 or TRBD2 (5 bases each). Germline CDR1 and CDR2: DFQATT and SNEGSKA (reference sequence). V was cut by 3 bases and J by 2 bases, with 8 bases left in between. The CDR3 runs 14 residues. The CDR3 protein is CSASGGAGANVLTF. As DNA, the CDR3 is TGCAGTGCTAGTGGGGGTGCTGGGGCCAACGTCCTGACTTTC.